This T cell receptor (beta chain) comes out of a study of CD8+ T cells in alopecia areata. CDR1 and CDR2 from the germline V gene are SGHNT and YYREEE (reference sequence). V shed 4 bases and J shed 10 bases, with 21 bases lying between them. The length of the CDR3 is 15 residues. Reverse transcribed after extraction, RNA yielded cDNA as the sequencing template. Sequencing used immunoSEQ multiplex PCR; TCRdb keeps in-frame clones, though not all of them. The sample yields tens of thousands of clones, about three quarters seen once. The origin of this receptor is a human donor with alopecia areata. The J gene is TRBJ2-1, the V gene TRBV5-4; D tentatively fits TRBD1 or TRBD2 (6 bases each). Material for sequencing was NKG2D-low CD8+ T cells sorted from blood. CDR3 in amino acids: CASSPRQEGISEQFF. The CDR3 DNA reads as TGTGCCAGCAGCCCAAGACAGGAGGGGATTTCGGAGCAGTTCTTC.